Listed below are T cell receptor beta chains from one sample, sequenced in a study of cytomegalovirus exposure and HLA in healthy donors. Only in-frame clones appear in the TCRdb table, and some are missing; sequencing was by immunoSEQ multiplex PCR. Counted here are roughly 130,000 clones, roughly 90% occurring once; the ten biggest clones make up approximately 1.3%. The specimen was PBMCs. Receptor source: a man aged 30 to 39 in good health and CMV-seronegative. CDR3s include the opening cysteine and the closing phenylalanine or tryptophan. A D gene is named only where the DNA matches it firmly. Rows give clone size only sometimes, using once, few, many, or a class for an expanded clone.

clone_size: NA
d_call: TRBD1
j_call: TRBJ1-4
v_call: TRBV5-6
cdr3_nt: TGTGCCAGCAGGAGACAGGGAGAGGGTGAAAAACTGTTTTTT
cdr3_aa: CASRRQGEGEKLFF

clone_size: NA
d_call: NA
j_call: TRBJ1-1
v_call: TRBV4-1
cdr3_nt: TGCGCCAGCAGCCAAGACAGGTTCAAAGACACTGAAGCTTTCTTT
cdr3_aa: CASSQDRFKDTEAFF

clone_size: NA
d_call: NA
j_call: TRBJ1-1
v_call: TRBV5-1
cdr3_nt: TGCGCCAGCAGCTTGGCTTTTCGGTCGTACACTGAAGCTTTCTTT
cdr3_aa: CASSLAFRSYTEAFF

clone_size: once
d_call: TRBD1
j_call: TRBJ1-2
v_call: TRBV5-6
cdr3_nt: TGTGCCAGCAGCCAACTCAACAGGGGGCGGTCGTATGGCTACACCTTC
cdr3_aa: CASSQLNRGRSYGYTF

clone_size: NA
d_call: TRBD1
j_call: TRBJ1-2
v_call: TRBV15
cdr3_nt: TGTGCCACCAGCAGAGCCGGGACAGGGGGAGGTGGCTACACCTTC
cdr3_aa: CATSRAGTGGGGYTF

clone_size: once
d_call: TRBD2
j_call: TRBJ2-1
v_call: TRBV27
cdr3_nt: TGTGCCAGCAGTTCGGACGGCGGGAGGTACCACAATGAGCAGTTCTTC
cdr3_aa: CASSSDGGRYHNEQFF

clone_size: once
d_call: NA
j_call: TRBJ1-2
v_call: TRBV11-2
cdr3_nt: TGTGCCAGCAGCTTAGGGGCAGCATATGGCTACACCTTC
cdr3_aa: CASSLGAAYGYTF

clone_size: NA
d_call: NA
j_call: TRBJ1-1
v_call: TRBV4-1
cdr3_nt: TGCGCCAGCAGCCAAGCCGGGGGGAACACTGAAGCTTTCTTT
cdr3_aa: CASSQAGGNTEAFF

clone_size: NA
d_call: TRBD2
j_call: TRBJ2-3
v_call: TRBV5-1
cdr3_nt: TGCGCCAGCAGCCCTGGACTAGGGGTCCCAGATACGCAGTATTTT
cdr3_aa: CASSPGLGVPDTQYF

clone_size: NA
d_call: TRBD2
j_call: TRBJ2-1
v_call: TRBV5-1
cdr3_nt: TGCGCCAGCAGCTTGGGCCTAGCGGGAGGTGGTGAGCAGTTCTTC
cdr3_aa: CASSLGLAGGGEQFF

clone_size: NA
d_call: NA
j_call: TRBJ1-4
v_call: TRBV5-1
cdr3_nt: TGCGCCAGCAGCTTGGGGCCGCCTCATCCAGAAAAACTGTTTTTT
cdr3_aa: CASSLGPPHPEKLFF

clone_size: NA
d_call: NA
j_call: TRBJ1-1
v_call: TRBV30
cdr3_nt: TGTGCCTGGAGACATACAGGGCTGACTGAAGCTTTCTTT
cdr3_aa: CAWRHTGLTEAFF

clone_size: NA
d_call: TRBD2
j_call: TRBJ2-5
v_call: TRBV7-9
cdr3_nt: TGTGCCAGCAGCCTGGGACTAGCATGGGAGACCCAGTACTTC
cdr3_aa: CASSLGLAWETQYF

clone_size: once
d_call: NA
j_call: TRBJ1-4
v_call: TRBV6-1
cdr3_nt: TGTGCCAGCAGTGGGAGTAGTGTGAAGCCCTTTTTT
cdr3_aa: CASSGSSVKPFF

clone_size: once
d_call: TRBD1
j_call: TRBJ1-4
v_call: TRBV29-1
cdr3_nt: TGCAGCGTTGAGGACAGGGCCGAAAAACTGTTTTTT
cdr3_aa: CSVEDRAEKLFF

clone_size: NA
d_call: NA
j_call: TRBJ2-5
v_call: TRBV2
cdr3_nt: TGTGCCAGCGTTGATGGCTTCGGGAGATTAGAAGAGACCCAGTACTTC
cdr3_aa: CASVDGFGRLEETQYF

clone_size: NA
d_call: TRBD1
j_call: TRBJ1-5
v_call: TRBV27
cdr3_nt: TGTGCCAGCGCTTTGATCCGGGACAGGGCTCAGCATTTT
cdr3_aa: CASALIRDRAQHF

clone_size: once
d_call: NA
j_call: TRBJ2-5
v_call: TRBV29-1
cdr3_nt: TGCAGCGTTGGCTTACAGCAAGAGACCCAGTACTTC
cdr3_aa: CSVGLQQETQYF

clone_size: NA
d_call: TRBD2
j_call: TRBJ2-3
v_call: TRBV5-1
cdr3_nt: TGCGCCAGCAGCTTGAACGCGGGAGGGCGGTGGGGCACAGATACGCAGTATTTT
cdr3_aa: CASSLNAGGRWGTDTQYF

clone_size: NA
d_call: NA
j_call: TRBJ2-1
v_call: TRBV29-1
cdr3_nt: TGCAGCGTTGTGCTAGATAAATTTAGCTCCTACAATGAGCAGTTCTTC
cdr3_aa: CSVVLDKFSSYNEQFF

clone_size: NA
d_call: NA
j_call: TRBJ2-4
v_call: TRBV6-5
cdr3_nt: TGTGCCAGCACCCAAACGGGACTCCGGGCGTGCATTCAGTACTTC
cdr3_aa: CASTQTGLRACIQYF

clone_size: NA
d_call: NA
j_call: TRBJ2-3
v_call: TRBV5-1
cdr3_nt: TGCGCCAGCAGCCCGGTCGAGCGAAACACAGATACGCAGTATTTT
cdr3_aa: CASSPVERNTDTQYF

clone_size: NA
d_call: NA
j_call: TRBJ2-7
v_call: TRBV5-1
cdr3_nt: TGCGCCAGCAGCTTGGGCGGTATCGGGAACTTGCAGTACTTC
cdr3_aa: CASSLGGIGNLQYF

clone_size: NA
d_call: NA
j_call: TRBJ2-2
v_call: TRBV18
cdr3_nt: TGTGCCAGCTCACCAGGGGGCCCAACCGGGGAGCTGTTTTTT
cdr3_aa: CASSPGGPTGELFF

clone_size: NA
d_call: TRBD1
j_call: TRBJ2-7
v_call: TRBV7-9
cdr3_nt: TGTGCCAGCAGCCCGGAAGGGACAGGGGACCCCTCCTACGAGCAGTACTTC
cdr3_aa: CASSPEGTGDPSYEQYF

clone_size: NA
d_call: TRBD1
j_call: TRBJ1-4
v_call: TRBV28
cdr3_nt: TGTGCCAGCAGTCCCGAAAAGGGGGCCTTAGAAGATGAAAAACTGTTTTTT
cdr3_aa: CASSPEKGALEDEKLFF

clone_size: once
d_call: NA
j_call: TRBJ2-3
v_call: TRBV4-3
cdr3_nt: TGCGCCAGCAGCGCACTAGGAGGTGGGGCAGATACGCAGTATTTT
cdr3_aa: CASSALGGGADTQYF

clone_size: NA
d_call: TRBD1
j_call: TRBJ1-1
v_call: TRBV30
cdr3_nt: TGTGCCTGGCAAGGACAGGGAGAGACTGAAGCTTTCTTT
cdr3_aa: CAWQGQGETEAFF

clone_size: NA
d_call: NA
j_call: TRBJ2-1
v_call: TRBV7-2
cdr3_nt: TGTGCCAGCAGCCGTCGGTCGGCTAGCGTTCTCGGCGGCAATGAGCAGTTCTTC
cdr3_aa: CASSRRSASVLGGNEQFF

clone_size: NA
d_call: TRBD2
j_call: TRBJ2-3
v_call: TRBV6-5
cdr3_nt: TGTGCCAGCAGCTGGACTAGCGGTAGCACAGATACGCAGTATTTT
cdr3_aa: CASSWTSGSTDTQYF

clone_size: once
d_call: TRBD1
j_call: TRBJ1-4
v_call: TRBV6-6
cdr3_nt: TGTGCCAGCAGGCCTCCCAACAGGGGAGGAAATGAAAAACTGTTTTTT
cdr3_aa: CASRPPNRGGNEKLFF

clone_size: NA
d_call: NA
j_call: TRBJ1-2
v_call: TRBV7-2
cdr3_nt: TGTGCCAGCAGCTTGGAGCAGGGCACCTATGGCTACACCTTC
cdr3_aa: CASSLEQGTYGYTF

clone_size: NA
d_call: TRBD2
j_call: TRBJ2-3
v_call: TRBV19
cdr3_nt: TGTGCCAGTAGTATGGAGGGACTAGGACAAGATACGCAGTATTTT
cdr3_aa: CASSMEGLGQDTQYF

clone_size: few
d_call: TRBD1
j_call: TRBJ2-7
v_call: TRBV9
cdr3_nt: TGTGCCAGCAGCGTAGGAGAGGGGGCACAGTACGAGCAGTACTTC
cdr3_aa: CASSVGEGAQYEQYF

clone_size: NA
d_call: TRBD1
j_call: TRBJ2-2
v_call: TRBV7-3
cdr3_nt: TGTGCCAGCAGCTCCGACAGGGGAGGGGAGCTGTTTTTT
cdr3_aa: CASSSDRGGELFF

clone_size: NA
d_call: NA
j_call: TRBJ1-1
v_call: TRBV2
cdr3_nt: TGTGCCAGCAGTGAAGGGTCGCGGAACACTGAAGCTTTCTTT
cdr3_aa: CASSEGSRNTEAFF

clone_size: once
d_call: TRBD1
j_call: TRBJ2-7
v_call: TRBV29-1
cdr3_nt: TGCAGCGCCTCATCCCCGGGACAGGTATACGAGCAGTACTTC
cdr3_aa: CSASSPGQVYEQYF

clone_size: NA
d_call: NA
j_call: TRBJ2-2
v_call: TRBV9
cdr3_nt: TGTGCCAGCAGCTCCGGGACTGAAGGCACCGGGGAGCTGTTTTTT
cdr3_aa: CASSSGTEGTGELFF

clone_size: NA
d_call: NA
j_call: TRBJ1-5
v_call: TRBV7-8
cdr3_nt: TGTGCCAGCAGCCCTCAGAATCTGAGGGTCCAGCCCCAGCATTTT
cdr3_aa: CASSPQNLRVQPQHF

clone_size: NA
d_call: NA
j_call: TRBJ2-1
v_call: TRBV5-4
cdr3_nt: TGTGCCAGCAGCTTGTCCTCAGGCTCCTACAATGAGCAGTTCTTC
cdr3_aa: CASSLSSGSYNEQFF

clone_size: NA
d_call: NA
j_call: TRBJ2-7
v_call: TRBV21-1
cdr3_nt: TGTGCCAGCAGCAAAAGGGGAAGCTCCTACGAGCAGTACTTC
cdr3_aa: CASSKRGSSYEQYF

clone_size: NA
d_call: TRBD2
j_call: TRBJ2-3
v_call: TRBV5-1
cdr3_nt: TGCGCCAGCAGCTCCTTCCCGACTAGCGGGAGAACAGATACGCAGTATTTT
cdr3_aa: CASSSFPTSGRTDTQYF

clone_size: NA
d_call: TRBD1
j_call: TRBJ2-1
v_call: TRBV5-1
cdr3_nt: TGCGCCAGCAGGACGACAGGGGCTCACAATGAGCAGTTCTTC
cdr3_aa: CASRTTGAHNEQFF

clone_size: NA
d_call: NA
j_call: TRBJ2-7
v_call: TRBV20-1
cdr3_nt: TGCAGTGCTAGAGACAACTACGAGCAGTACTTC
cdr3_aa: CSARDNYEQYF

clone_size: NA
d_call: TRBD2
j_call: TRBJ2-7
v_call: TRBV10-3
cdr3_nt: TGTGCCATCAGGGGACTAGTGAACTCCGAGCAGTACTTC
cdr3_aa: CAIRGLVNSEQYF

clone_size: NA
d_call: TRBD1
j_call: TRBJ1-3
v_call: TRBV27
cdr3_nt: TGTGCCAGCAAGAGTTTGTACAGGGGTTTGGGAAACACCATATATTTT
cdr3_aa: CASKSLYRGLGNTIYF

clone_size: NA
d_call: TRBD1
j_call: TRBJ2-7
v_call: TRBV11-3
cdr3_nt: TGTGCCAGCAGCGGGACAGACACCTACGAGCAGTACTTC
cdr3_aa: CASSGTDTYEQYF

clone_size: NA
d_call: NA
j_call: TRBJ2-3
v_call: TRBV6-5
cdr3_nt: TGTGCCAGCAGTTACTCGACCGGGATTAGCACAGATACGCAGTATTTT
cdr3_aa: CASSYSTGISTDTQYF

clone_size: NA
d_call: NA
j_call: TRBJ1-2
v_call: TRBV15
cdr3_nt: TGTGCCACCAGCAGAGGCCGGGAGACGGATGGCTACACCTTC
cdr3_aa: CATSRGRETDGYTF

clone_size: NA
d_call: TRBD1
j_call: TRBJ2-7
v_call: TRBV7-3
cdr3_nt: TGTGCCAGCAGCTTATTTAGGGGGCCCGAGCAGTACTTC
cdr3_aa: CASSLFRGPEQYF

clone_size: NA
d_call: TRBD1
j_call: TRBJ1-3
v_call: TRBV4-1
cdr3_nt: TGCGCCAGCAGCCAAGGACAGGGTTATGGAAACACCATATATTTT
cdr3_aa: CASSQGQGYGNTIYF

clone_size: once
d_call: TRBD1
j_call: TRBJ2-3
v_call: TRBV14
cdr3_nt: TGTGCCAGCAGCCCGTTGACAGGGTCATATACGCAGTATTTT
cdr3_aa: CASSPLTGSYTQYF

clone_size: NA
d_call: TRBD1
j_call: TRBJ1-2
v_call: TRBV18
cdr3_nt: TGTGCCAGCTCACCGGGACAGGGGGCGATAGGCTATGGCTACACCTTC
cdr3_aa: CASSPGQGAIGYGYTF

clone_size: NA
d_call: TRBD2
j_call: TRBJ2-1
v_call: TRBV5-4
cdr3_nt: TGTGCCAGCAGCTTGGCAGGGACTAGCTCTTGGAATGAGCAGTTCTTC
cdr3_aa: CASSLAGTSSWNEQFF

clone_size: once
d_call: TRBD2
j_call: TRBJ2-1
v_call: TRBV9
cdr3_nt: TGTGCCAGCAGCACAGGACTAGCGGGAGCTTATGAGCAGTTCTTC
cdr3_aa: CASSTGLAGAYEQFF

clone_size: NA
d_call: TRBD2
j_call: TRBJ2-7
v_call: TRBV2
cdr3_nt: TGTGCCAGCATCACTACAGCGGGAGCGGACGAGCAGTACTTC
cdr3_aa: CASITTAGADEQYF

clone_size: once
d_call: TRBD2
j_call: TRBJ2-7
v_call: TRBV6-6
cdr3_nt: TGTGCCAGCAGTCCCTCGACTAGCCAGCAGTACTTC
cdr3_aa: CASSPSTSQQYF

clone_size: NA
d_call: NA
j_call: TRBJ1-5
v_call: TRBV18
cdr3_nt: TGTGCCAGCTCACCACCTTATAGCAATCAGCCCCAGCATTTT
cdr3_aa: CASSPPYSNQPQHF

clone_size: NA
d_call: NA
j_call: TRBJ2-7
v_call: TRBV5-1
cdr3_nt: TGCGCCAGCAGCTTGGGTGGTAGTGAGGAAGACGAGCAGTACTTC
cdr3_aa: CASSLGGSEEDEQYF